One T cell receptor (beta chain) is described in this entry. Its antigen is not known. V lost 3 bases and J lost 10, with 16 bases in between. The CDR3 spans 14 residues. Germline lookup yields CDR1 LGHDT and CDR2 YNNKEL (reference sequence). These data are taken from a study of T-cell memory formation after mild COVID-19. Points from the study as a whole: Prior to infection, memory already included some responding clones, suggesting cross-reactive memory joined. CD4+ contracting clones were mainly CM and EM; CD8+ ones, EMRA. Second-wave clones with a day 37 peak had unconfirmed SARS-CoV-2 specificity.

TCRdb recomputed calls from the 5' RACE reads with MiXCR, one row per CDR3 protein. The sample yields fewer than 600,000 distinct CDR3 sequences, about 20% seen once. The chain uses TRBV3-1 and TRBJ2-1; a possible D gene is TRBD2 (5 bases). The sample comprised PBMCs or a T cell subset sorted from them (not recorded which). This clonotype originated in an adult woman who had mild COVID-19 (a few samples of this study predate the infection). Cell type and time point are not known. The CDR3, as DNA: TGTGCCAGCAGCCAGTACGAGGGCTCTAGGGAGCAGTTCTTC. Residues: CASSQYEGSREQFF.